The clone carrying this T cell receptor beta chain is judged medium-sized. Germline V lookup: CDR1 SGHVS, CDR2 FQNEAQ. The CDR3 totals 14 residues. With 0 bases removed from V and 4 bases from J, the gap between germline ends came to 9 bases. As to treatment: randomized to nivolumab then ipilimumab (arm A) or the reverse (arm B). No patient had prior DNA-damaging chemotherapy. TCRdb keeps only in-frame clones here, not all; method: immunoSEQ multiplex PCR. The table lists around 11,000 clones, roughly two thirds of them singletons, with 25% to 35% in the top ten. This entry comes from a study of sequential checkpoint blockade in melanoma. Whole-study context: Randomization was 1:1 between first-line nivolumab→ipilimumab and ipilimumab→nivolumab.

The source is a human donor with melanoma. The chain is built from TRBV7-8 and TRBJ1-2, with D possibly being TRBD1 (5 bases). Sequences were derived from CD8+ T cells sorted from blood (inferred from file names), sampled from a patient given nivolumab and ipilimumab in sequence. The CDR3 spells CASSLAGGSYGYTF. CDR3 nucleotide sequence: TGTGCCAGCAGCTTAGCGGGGGGGAGCTATGGCTACACCTTC.